This T cell receptor beta chain was recovered during a study of T cell repertoires in cytomegalovirus infection. Via MiXCR, TCRdb re-called the reads, giving one row per CDR3 protein. The sample contains about 530,000 distinct CDR3 sequences, more than 20% of which appear only once. The CDR3 totals 15 residues. Germline values: CDR1 SGHTA, CDR2 FQGNSA. V was clipped by 5 bases and J by 1 base; unmatched bases: 7. This clonotype was detected many times. The source material was PBMCs. This clonotype was obtained from a human donor in good health (CMV status not recorded). Some clones in this sample may be carry-over from other donors' samples. The chain combines TRBV7-2 with TRBJ2-5; 7 bases fit TRBD2. The CDR3 spells CASSRAAGAQETQYF. In DNA form, the CDR3 reads TGTGCCAGCAGCCGGGCTGCGGGAGCCCAAGAGACCCAGTACTTC.